Listed below are T cell receptor beta chains from one sample, sequenced in a study of blood T cell repertoires in COVID-19. TCRdb's copy holds only in-frame clones and misses some; the assay was immunoSEQ multiplex PCR. The sample includes around 68,000 clones, 82% of them seen just once. Sequencing was performed on peripheral blood. These receptor sequences come from a human donor in a cohort sampled during active COVID-19. Each CDR3 is given with its conserved first and last residue. The D gene is left open where the match is weak. Not every row has a clone size; where given, it reads once, few, many or a size class.

D	size	J	V	DNA	CDR3
.	.	TRBJ2-6	TRBV5-1	TGCGCCAGCAGCTTAGGAGGCTCTGGGGCCAACGTCCTGACTTTC	CASSLGGSGANVLTF
.	.	TRBJ1-3	TRBV3-1/TRBV3-2	TGTGCCAGCAGCCCGTTCGGGGTCTCGAACACCATATATTTT	CASSPFGVSNTIYF
.	few	TRBJ1-5	TRBV7-2	TGTGCCAGCAGCTTTGGCGGCCGATATAGCAATCAGCCCCAGCATTTT	CASSFGGRYSNQPQHF
TRBD1	.	TRBJ1-1	TRBV7-9	TGTGCCAGCGGGGCGACAGGGCGAGGTGAAGCTTTCTTT	CASGATGRGEAFF
TRBD2	.	TRBJ2-5	TRBV19	TGTGCCAGGAAGCGGGGGGCCCCGGTAGAGACCCAGTACTTC	CARKRGAPVETQYF
TRBD2	.	TRBJ2-5	TRBV5-5	TGTGCCAGCAGCTTAGGTGACCAGGGACTACAAGAGACCCAGTACTTC	CASSLGDQGLQETQYF
TRBD1	.	TRBJ2-3	TRBV19	TGTGCCAGTAGTCCCACGGGACAGGGTATCGATACGCAGTATTTT	CASSPTGQGIDTQYF
.	.	TRBJ1-5	TRBV6-1	TGTGCCAGCAGTGAAAAGCGGGGTCAGCCCCAGCATTTT	CASSEKRGQPQHF
TRBD1	.	TRBJ2-7	TRBV7-6	TGTGCCAGCAGCCCGATGGGACAGGGAGGCTACGAGCAGTACTTC	CASSPMGQGGYEQYF
TRBD2	.	TRBJ2-3	TRBV7-2	TGTGCCAGCAGCTTAAGTACCGGGAGGGCCAGAGATACGCAGTATTTT	CASSLSTGRARDTQYF
.	.	TRBJ1-5	TRBV7-8	TGTGCCAGCAGCGCCCTCGAGGGCAATCAGCCCCAGCATTTT	CASSALEGNQPQHF
.	.	TRBJ1-6	TRBV7-9	TGTGCCAGCAGCGATCTTGGGCGTTATTCACCCCTCCACTTT	CASSDLGRYSPLHF
.	.	TRBJ2-1	TRBV19	TGTGCCAGTACTTTTGCAGGGGACTACTACAATGAGCAGTTCTTC	CASTFAGDYYNEQFF
.	.	TRBJ2-3	TRBV11-1	TGTGCCAGCAGCTTAGGGGCCTACAGCACAGATACGCAGTATTTT	CASSLGAYSTDTQYF
TRBD1	.	TRBJ1-5	TRBV6-2/TRBV6-3	TGTGCCAGCAGTTTGACAGGGCAGCAGCCCCAGCATTTT	CASSLTGQQPQHF
.	.	TRBJ1-3	TRBV5-1	TGCGCCAGCAGCTTGTGGGGACGGGAGAGCTCTGGAAACACCATATATTTT	CASSLWGRESSGNTIYF
.	.	TRBJ2-5	TRBV21-1	TGTGCCAGCGGCAGGAGGGCCCGAGAGACCCAGTACTTC	CASGRRARETQYF
TRBD1	.	TRBJ1-1	TRBV5-1	TGCGCCAGCAGCCTGGGACAGATGAACACTGAAGCTTTCTTT	CASSLGQMNTEAFF
TRBD1	.	TRBJ2-1	TRBV7-9	TGTGCCAGCAGCCCGACATCTGGGACAGGGATATTTTTGGATGAGCAGTTCTTC	CASSPTSGTGIFLDEQFF
.	.	TRBJ2-7	TRBV5-1	TGCGCCAGCAGCTTCTCCCTGCCAAAAATCAGCTCCTACGAGCAGTACTTC	CASSFSLPKISSYEQYF
TRBD2	.	TRBJ2-3	TRBV15	TGTGCCACCAGCAGAGAGCCTATGGGTAGCGGGGGGAGCACAGATACGCAGTATTTT	CATSREPMGSGGSTDTQYF
TRBD1	.	TRBJ2-2	TRBV5-1	TGCGCCAGCAGCTTTACGGGACCCTACGGGACAGGGTTGAACACCGGGGAGCTGTTTTTT	CASSFTGPYGTGLNTGELFF
.	.	TRBJ2-2	TRBV14	TGTGCCAGCAGCCACCGGTCCCTGATCTACACCGGGGAGCTGTTTTTT	CASSHRSLIYTGELFF
TRBD1	.	TRBJ2-3	TRBV6-4	TGTGCCAGCAGTGACTCGATAGACAGGGTGCCCTCTACGCAGTATTTT	CASSDSIDRVPSTQYF
.	.	TRBJ1-3	TRBV3-1/TRBV3-2	TGTGCCAGCAGCCAGTGGACTGCTGGAAACACCATATATTTT	CASSQWTAGNTIYF
.	.	TRBJ2-3	TRBV7-2	TGTGCCAGCAGCCCCAGGGGGGTCAAGTGGACAGATACGCAGTATTTT	CASSPRGVKWTDTQYF
.	once	TRBJ2-1	TRBV7-6	TGTGCCAGCAGCTTCATTGAGGGCAATGAGCAGTTCTTC	CASSFIEGNEQFF
TRBD1	.	TRBJ2-2	TRBV5-4	TGTGCCAGCAGCTTCAGGGGGCGCGGCACCGGGGAGCTGTTTTTT	CASSFRGRGTGELFF
.	.	TRBJ1-1	TRBV5-1	TGCGCCAGCAGCTTAACTACAGGGATGAACACTGAAGCTTTCTTT	CASSLTTGMNTEAFF
.	.	TRBJ2-7	TRBV12-3/TRBV12-4	TGTGCCAGCAGTGCGGGCTACGAGCAGTACTTC	CASSAGYEQYF
.	.	TRBJ2-3	TRBV29-1	TGCAGCGTTGCACAGAACCCAGATACGCAGTATTTT	CSVAQNPDTQYF
.	.	TRBJ2-2	TRBV4-1	TGCGCCAGCAGCCAAGCGTCAACGCGCCACGACACCGGGGAGCTGTTTTTT	CASSQASTRHDTGELFF
TRBD1	few	TRBJ2-1	TRBV2	TGTGCCAGCAGTGGTCCGGGGACAGGGGCCTACAATGAGCAGTTCTTC	CASSGPGTGAYNEQFF
.	once	TRBJ2-2	TRBV9	TGTGCCAGCAGCGTACGAACATCCGTCGGGGAGCTGTTTTTT	CASSVRTSVGELFF
TRBD2	.	TRBJ2-1	TRBV10-1	TGCGCCAGCAGTGAGAGCGGGGCTAACAATGAGCAGTTCTTC	CASSESGANNEQFF
TRBD1	.	TRBJ1-2	TRBV10-2	TGCGCCAGCCTAGACCCGGGACAGGGGCTCTATGGCTACACCTTC	CASLDPGQGLYGYTF
.	.	TRBJ1-6	TRBV11-3	TGTGCCAGCAGCGCCGACCGGGGGGGTCTAAATTCACCCCTCCACTTT	CASSADRGGLNSPLHF